Reported below is one T cell receptor (beta chain). This clonotype was detected ten times or more. Its antigen is currently not known. No base qualities exist here, and no much larger clone lies one base off it. These data originate in a study of read filtering for tumor transcriptome and immune sequencing (TCRdb year 2020). At the level of the whole study: The cohort consisted of approximately 17 male and over eleven female patients, with a mean age of about 70 years and an age range of roughly 45 to 80. One main goal was a read-filtering strategy for immune repertoire data, in particular deciding whether clonotypes backed by only one read should be removed. TCR repertoires obtained by targeted immune repertoire sequencing and by bulk whole-transcriptome sequencing performed on the same bone marrow samples were compared. Whole-transcriptome libraries were prepared with the TruSeq RNA Access Library Prep Kit after DNase treatment. Under revised international staging, roughly 8 patients fell into R-ISS I, some 15 into R-ISS II and 7 into R-ISS III. Per sample, about 4.05 to 11 million TCR-region mapped reads were obtained with IR-seq, compared with only roughly 80 to 1,300 with RNA-seq. Overall results and qualifications from the work: The sorted CD138-negative fraction was a mixed bone marrow immune population, not purified T cells. Compared with RNA-seq, IR-seq captured clonotypes at much greater depth and more reliably, and a smaller IR-seq throughput was enough to identify most of the shared clonotypes. The correlation between IR-seq and RNA-seq shared clonotype proportions was increased by removal of single-read clonotypes. In IR-seq, single-read clonotypes were around four fifths of clonotypes but about 3.5% of total reads; in RNA-seq they were 74.6% of clonotypes and roughly 45% of reads.

Bone marrow was sampled from every patient at the time of active disease. Isolation of bone marrow mononuclear cells was performed by Ficoll-Hypaque density gradient centrifugation. Myeloma plasma cells were removed and CD138-negative cells were collected by negative selection after labeling with CD138 magnetic microbeads on a MACS separator. Flow cytometry on an Attune NxT with CD138 antibodies was used to check the purity of the isolated cells. TRIzol reagent was used to extract total RNA, which was then quantified with a NanoDrop spectrophotometer. Paired RNA-seq and IR-seq were performed on the CD138-negative bone marrow sample of each patient. Unmatched junction bases come to 13, with V trimmed by 6 bases and J by 7 bases. The germline V gene (reference sequence) provides CDR1 MNHEY and CDR2 SMNVEV. The CDR3, from cysteine to phenylalanine, totals 15 residues. Kept here is only the CDR3 DNA, which spans 45 bases and is read in frame from base 1.

TCR libraries were built from 400 ng RNA with the Immunoverse kit, using molecular barcoded adaptors covering alpha/delta and beta/gamma chains. TCR library preparation was performed with the same RNA that was used for transcriptome sequencing. An Illumina HiSeq 4000 with 2 x 150 cycles was used to sequence the TCR libraries. In the original analysis: MiXCR aligned TCR reads to human V, D, J and C references and assembled the aligned reads into CDR3 clonotypes, with quality filtering and error correction included. The tcR package in R was used to analyze clonotype counts and gene usage diversity. For inspection of raw mapping reads, RNA-seq reads were mapped by STAR aligner version 2.5.3a onto GRCh37 of the human genome. To test how sequencing depth affects detected clonotypes, IR-seq fastq files were randomly downsampled with Seqtk 1.3. The raw public data were reprocessed by TCRdb itself: fastp quality trimming at Q25, MiXCR clonotype calling, in-frame beta chains only. Identical CDR3 protein sequences are pooled into one entry, listed with their most common genes and DNA. V and J calls and clone size were set by TCRdb, not the authors. The sample table records about 60,000 distinct CDR3 sequences; about 15% of these occur just once. 45% of the sample comes from the top ten.

Rearrangement joined TRBV27 to TRBJ2-7; 9 nucleotides in the junction match TRBD2. The sequencing input was a population of CD138-negative cells sorted from bone marrow. What the cell subset or site label conveys for this sample: bone marrow mononuclear cells depleted of CD138+ plasma/myeloma cells by negative magnetic selection. The receptor comes from a donor aged 40 or older with multiple myeloma. The nucleotides are TGTGCCAGCAGCCCTAGCGGGACCTTATGGGGGGAGCAGTACTTC. It encodes CASSPSGTLWGEQYF.